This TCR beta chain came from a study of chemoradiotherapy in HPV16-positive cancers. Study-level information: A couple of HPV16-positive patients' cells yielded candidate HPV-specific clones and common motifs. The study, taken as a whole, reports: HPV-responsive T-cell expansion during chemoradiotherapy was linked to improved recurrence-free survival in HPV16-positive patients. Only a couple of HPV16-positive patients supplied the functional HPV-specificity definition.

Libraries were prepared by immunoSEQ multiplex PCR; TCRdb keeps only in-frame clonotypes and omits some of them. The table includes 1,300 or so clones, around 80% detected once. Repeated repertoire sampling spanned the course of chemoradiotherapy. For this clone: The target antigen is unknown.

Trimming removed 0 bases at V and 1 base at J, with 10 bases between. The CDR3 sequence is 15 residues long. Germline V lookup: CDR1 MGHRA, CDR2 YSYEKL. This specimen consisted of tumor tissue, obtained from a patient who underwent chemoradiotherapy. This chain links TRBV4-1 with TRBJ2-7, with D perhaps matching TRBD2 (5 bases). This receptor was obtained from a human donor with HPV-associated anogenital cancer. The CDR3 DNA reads TGCGCCAGCAGCCAAGAGGGAGACCTTTCCTACGAGCAGTACTTC. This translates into CASSQEGDLSYEQYF.